This T cell receptor (beta chain) was recovered during a study of graft-versus-host responses after intestinal transplantation. Data came from immunoSEQ multiplex PCR; TCRdb stores just in-frame clones and leaves some out. The sample contains tens of thousands of clones, less than 95% of which appear only once. As to this clone: Its antigen remains unidentified.

V was shortened by 3 bases and J by 4 bases, with 12 bases between the two germline ends. CDR1 and CDR2 (germline): MGHDK, SYGVNS. The length of the CDR3 is 14 residues. The rearrangement joins TRBV25-1 to TRBJ1-2; no definite D call. This clonotype originated in a human donor who received an intestinal transplant. Sequencing used unstimulated CD8+ T cells sorted from spleen or lymph node cells, obtained before intestinal transplant. The chain's CDR3 is CASSDIRSPYGYTF. In DNA form, the CDR3 reads TGTGCCAGCAGTGATATACGGTCGCCCTATGGCTACACCTTC.